The 23 T cell receptor beta chains below were found in one sample sequenced in a study of blood T cell repertoires in COVID-19. The method was immunoSEQ multiplex PCR; TCRdb's version includes in-frame clones alone and lacks a portion of them. The sample includes a few hundred thousand clones, around 85% seen only once; the top ten take about 3.6%. The sample taken for sequencing was peripheral blood. These receptors were taken from a young woman with acute or convalescent COVID-19.

The gene calls are TRBV4-1 and TRBJ1-6; D unresolved. Germline CDR1 reads MGHRA; CDR2 reads YSYEKL. The V gene lost 0 bases and the J gene lost 0 bases, with 9 bases spanning the gap. The CDR3 is 17 amino acids. The CDR3 DNA is TGCGCCAGCAGCCAAGATGGTCCGGGCTCCTATAATTCACCCCTCCACTTT. Protein: CASSQDGPGSYNSPLHF.

This rearrangement joins TRBV19 to TRBJ2-2; a weak D match, TRBD1 (8 bases). This CDR3 is built from 15 residues. CDR1 and CDR2 from the germline V gene are LNHDA and SQIVND (reference sequence). The ends were cut back, 7 bases at V and 4 bases at J, with 16 bases in the middle. The CDR3 spells CASNSDREGTGELFF. As DNA, the CDR3 is TGTGCCAGTAACTCGGACAGGGAGGGCACCGGGGAGCTGTTTTTT.

This chain links TRBV5-1 with TRBJ2-5; the match to TRBD1 covers 11 bases. Germline CDR1 and CDR2: SGHRS and YFSETQ. Trimming removed 2 bases from V and 2 bases from J; junction bases left unmatched: 5. The CDR3 totals 16 residues. CDR3 nucleotide sequence: TGCGCCAGCAGCTTACGGACAGGGGGCGTACAAGAGACCCAGTACTTC. Protein sequence: CASSLRTGGVQETQYF.

This chain links TRBV4-1 with TRBJ2-7; 12 bases map to TRBD2. V trimming: 1 base; J trimming: 5 bases; junction bases outside the gene matches: 3. The CDR3 length is 15 residues. Looked up from germline, CDR1 is MGHRA and CDR2 is YSYEKL. CDR3 region: CASSQGTSGDHEQYF. In DNA form, the CDR3 reads TGCGCCAGCAGCCAAGGGACTAGCGGGGACCACGAGCAGTACTTC.

The chain carries TRBV7-9 and TRBJ2-1, with D possibly being TRBD1 (5 bases). V lost 5 bases and J 2 bases, leaving 19 bases between the germline ends. From germline, CDR1 is SEHNR and CDR2 FQNEAQ (reference sequence). The CDR3 loop spans 17 amino acids. CDR3 DNA sequence: TGTGCCAGCAGCCAGCAGGGTGATCCCTTGACCTACAATGAGCAGTTCTTC. Translated, it gives CASSQQGDPLTYNEQFF.

There are a few counts of this clone. The gene calls are TRBV4-1 and TRBJ2-1, with 13 positions matching TRBD2. Trimming removed 2 bases from V and 7 bases from J; junction bases left unmatched: 5. The length of the CDR3 is 16 residues. The germline V gene has CDR1 MGHRA and CDR2 YSYEKL. The CDR3 loop reads CASSQTSGGAINEQFF. In DNA, the CDR3 is TGCGCCAGCAGCCAAACTAGCGGGGGGGCCATTAATGAGCAGTTCTTC.

The rearrangement links TRBV4-1 to TRBJ2-5; 12 bases are a match to TRBD2. CDR1 is MGHRA, CDR2 YSYEKL, per germline. V dropped 1 base and J dropped 3; count of bases not matched to a gene: 12. The CDR3 is made up of 19 amino acids. CDR3 sequence (DNA): TGCGCCAGCAGCCAAGCCCTTGATTTAAGACTAGCGGGAGAAGAGACCCAGTACTTC. Its translation: CASSQALDLRLAGEETQYF.

V is TRBV12-3 or TRBV12-4 and J is TRBJ2-5; no definite D call. This CDR3 contains 13 residues. The germline V and J ends were trimmed by 3 bases and 2 bases, with 7 bases remaining between them. The CDR3 bases are TGTGCCAGCAGTTTCCGAGAGCAAGAGACCCAGTACTTC. Protein: CASSFREQETQYF.

CDR3 in DNA: TGTGCCAGCAGCTCCGGGTTTGAGGCTAGCAGCACAGATACGCAGTATTTT. Translated: CASSSGFEASSTDTQYF. The gene calls are TRBV7-9 and TRBJ2-3; perhaps TRBD2 as D (5 bases). CDR1 and CDR2 from the germline V gene are SEHNR and FQNEAQ (reference sequence). V shed 4 bases and J shed 0 bases, with 17 bases lying between them. This CDR3 region has 17 residues.

Concerning this clone itself: Different DNA sequences within this sample yield the same CDR3. J is TRBJ1-5 and V is TRBV30; tentative D call: TRBD1 (5 bases). Trimming pared 1 base from V and 5 bases from J, leaving 9 bases between. The CDR3 contains 13 residues. CDR1 and CDR2 (germline): GTSNPN, SVGIG (reference sequence). For the CDR3, the DNA is TGTGCCTGGAGTGCGGGGGGGGATCAGCCCCAGCATTTT. Translating gives CAWSAGGDQPQHF.

The genes are TRBV5-1 and TRBJ1-2; D not certain. The germline CDR1 and CDR2 sequences are SGHRS and YFSETQ. The CDR3 consists of 13 residues. Trimming shortened V by 4 bases and J by 3 bases, and 10 bases separated the two germline ends. CDR3 sequence reads: CASSAYFDYGYTF. The CDR3 DNA reads as TGCGCCAGCAGCGCCTATTTCGACTATGGCTACACCTTC.

The chain is built from TRBV5-1 and TRBJ1-4; D gene unclear. V lost 1 base and J lost 8, with 15 bases in between. The CDR3 loop spans 15 amino acids. Germline-derived CDR1 and CDR2 are SGHRS and YFSETQ. The CDR3 DNA reads as TGCGCCAGCAGCTTGCTAACCGCCACGGAGGAAAAACTGTTTTTT. Amino acids: CASSLLTATEEKLFF.

The genes are TRBV6-1 and TRBJ2-1, with TRBD2 identical over 11 bases. This CDR3 is 19 amino acids long. Germline-derived CDR1 and CDR2 are MNHNS and SASEGT. V gave up 1 base and J gave up 8 bases; unmatched junction bases: 16. The CDR3 is CASSEGSHLLAGGPHEQFF. The CDR3 DNA sequence: TGTGCCAGCAGTGAAGGGTCCCACCTCTTAGCGGGGGGGCCGCATGAGCAGTTCTTC.

This clone appeared once. This chain connects TRBV6-5 to TRBJ2-2; D possibly corresponds to TRBD2 (5 bases). Germline loops: CDR1 MNHEY, CDR2 SVGAGI. Trimming pared 4 bases from V and 1 base from J, leaving 7 bases between. CDR3 length equals 14 residues. This chain's CDR3 is CASSSAENTGELFF. Written as DNA, the CDR3 is TGTGCCAGCAGTTCAGCGGAGAACACCGGGGAGCTGTTTTTT.

This clone has a handful of counts. The rearrangement uses TRBV27 and TRBJ2-7; 7 bases fit TRBD1. J gave up 5 bases and V 3 bases, and 4 bases lay outside the gene matches. In germline, CDR1 is MNHEY, CDR2 SMNVEV (reference sequence). This CDR3 has 13 residues. DNA for the CDR3: TGTGCCAGCAGTTTCACCGACAGGGACGAGCAGTACTTC. Translated: CASSFTDRDEQYF.

The rearrangement joins TRBV7-6 to TRBJ2-1; 7 bases are a match to TRBD1. The CDR3 spans 15 residues. J lost 2 bases, V lost 5 bases, and 6 bases had no gene match. Germline V CDR1 and CDR2: SGHVS, FNYEAQ. The CDR3, as DNA: TGTGCCAGCAGCACCGACGGGACAGCCTACAATGAGCAGTTCTTC. Translating it yields CASSTDGTAYNEQFF.

This rearrangement joins TRBV9 to TRBJ2-5; TRBD1 agrees at 8 bases. Trimming cost V 3 bases and J 5 bases; bases outside gene matches: 9. CDR3 length equals 15 residues. CDR1 is SGDLS and CDR2 is YYNGEE in the germline V gene. The CDR3 nucleotides are TGTGCCAGCAGCGGCGGAACGACAGGGGACGAGACCCAGTACTTC. Protein sequence: CASSGGTTGDETQYF. Full variable domain (remainder filled in from reference TRBV9 and TRBJ2-5): DSGVTQTPKHLITATGQRVTLRCSPRSGDLSVYWYQQSLDQGLQFLIQYYNGEERAKGNILERFSAQQFPDLHSELNLSSLELGDSALYFCASSGGTTGDETQYFGPGTRLLVL.

This chain links TRBV25-1 with TRBJ2-2; 8 bases line up with TRBD2. This CDR3 has 16 amino acids. The ends lost 8 bases at V and 5 bases at J; junction bases unmatched: 13. Germline V lookup: CDR1 MGHDK, CDR2 SYGVNS. The CDR3 region is CASRRSGGQQTGELFF. CDR3 sequence (DNA): TGTGCCAGCCGAAGGAGCGGGGGCCAACAGACCGGGGAGCTGTTTTTT. Variable domain in full (rest from reference TRBV25-1 and TRBJ2-2): EADIYQTPRYLVIGTGKKITLECSQTMGHDKMYWYQQDPGMELHLIHYSYGVNSTEKGDLSSESTVSRIRTEHFPLTLESARPSHTSQYLCASRRSGGQQTGELFFGEGSRLTVL.

The gene calls are TRBV11-2 and TRBJ2-1, with TRBD2 identical over 11 bases. The CDR3 runs 15 residues. Losses at the gene ends were 4 bases for V and 3 bases for J; bases not matched to a gene: 2. The germline V gene has CDR1 SGHAT and CDR2 FQNNGV. The CDR3 region is CASSYTSGGYNEQFF. The CDR3 DNA reads TGTGCCAGCAGCTACACTAGCGGGGGCTACAATGAGCAGTTCTTC.

This clone showed up just a few times. This chain connects TRBV11-2 to TRBJ1-5; D unclear. In germline, CDR1 is SGHAT, CDR2 FQNNGV. CDR3 length: 15 residues. Trimming took 3 bases from V and 5 from J, leaving 14 bases between them. The DNA for the CDR3 is TGTGCCAGCAGCTTGGAGGCGGGATCCCATCAGCCCCAGCATTTT. Amino acid sequence: CASSLEAGSHQPQHF.

V usage is TRBV27 and J usage is TRBJ2-5; TRBD2 matches 8 bases. Germline V gives CDR1 MNHEY, CDR2 SMNVEV (reference sequence). CDR3 length equals 16 residues. The J segment lost 2 bases and the V segment lost 5 bases, leaving 10 bases of the junction unmatched. The CDR3 here is CASSLIGGAGQETQYF. The CDR3 DNA follows: TGTGCCAGCAGTCTGATCGGGGGGGCAGGTCAAGAGACCCAGTACTTC.

The V gene is TRBV27, the J gene TRBJ2-1; TRBD2 matches 9 bases. Germline lookup yields CDR1 MNHEY and CDR2 SMNVEV (reference sequence). The CDR3 has 15 residues. V was pared by 4 bases and J by 5 bases, with 6 bases of the junction left unmatched. As DNA, the CDR3 is TGTGCCAGCAGTTCGCAGCGGGAGGCACACAATGAGCAGTTCTTC. Amino acids: CASSSQREAHNEQFF.

Note on this clone: The sample has other DNA sequences that encode this CDR3 too. This chain joins TRBV6-5 and TRBJ1-1, with no clear D. Per the germline V gene, CDR1 is MNHEY and CDR2 is SVGAGI. The CDR3 totals 13 residues. The V gene lost 2 bases and the J gene lost 1 base, with 5 bases spanning the gap. The CDR3 reads CASSYRGNTEAFF. CDR3 in DNA: TGTGCCAGCAGTTACCGCGGGAACACTGAAGCTTTCTTT.